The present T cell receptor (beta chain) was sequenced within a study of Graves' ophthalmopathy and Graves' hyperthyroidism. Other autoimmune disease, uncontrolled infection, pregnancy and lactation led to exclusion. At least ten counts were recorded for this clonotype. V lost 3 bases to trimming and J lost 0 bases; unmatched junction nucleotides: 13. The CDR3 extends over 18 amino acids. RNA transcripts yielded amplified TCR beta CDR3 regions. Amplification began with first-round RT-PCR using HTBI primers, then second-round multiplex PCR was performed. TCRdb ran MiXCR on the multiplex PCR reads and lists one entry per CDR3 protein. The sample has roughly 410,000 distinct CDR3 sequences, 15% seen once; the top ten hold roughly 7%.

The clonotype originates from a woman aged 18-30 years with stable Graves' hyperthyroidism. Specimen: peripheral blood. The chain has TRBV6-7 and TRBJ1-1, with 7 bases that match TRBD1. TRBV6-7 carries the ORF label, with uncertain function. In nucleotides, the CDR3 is TGTGCCAGCAGTTATCACCACCACAACAGGGGCCTGAACACTGAAGCTTTCTTT. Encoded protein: CASSYHHHNRGLNTEAFF.